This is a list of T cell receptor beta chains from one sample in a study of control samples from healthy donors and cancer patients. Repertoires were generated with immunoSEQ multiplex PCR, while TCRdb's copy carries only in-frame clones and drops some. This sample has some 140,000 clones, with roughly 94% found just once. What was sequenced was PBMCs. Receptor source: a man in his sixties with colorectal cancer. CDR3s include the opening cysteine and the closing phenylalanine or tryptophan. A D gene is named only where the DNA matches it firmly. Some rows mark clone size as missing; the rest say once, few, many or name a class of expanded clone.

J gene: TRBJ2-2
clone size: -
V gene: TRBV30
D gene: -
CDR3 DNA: TGTGCCTGGAGTGTATTTTCCGACGTCCTCGGGGAGCTGTTTTTT
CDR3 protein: CAWSVFSDVLGELFF

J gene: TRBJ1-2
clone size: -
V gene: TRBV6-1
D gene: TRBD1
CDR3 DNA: TGTGCCAGCAGTGGCTTGGCAGGGGGTAACCTAGCTAACTATGGCTACACCTTC
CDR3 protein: CASSGLAGGNLANYGYTF

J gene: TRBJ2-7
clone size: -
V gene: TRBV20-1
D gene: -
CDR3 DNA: TGCAGTACCTCGCAGGCGAACGAGCAGTACTTC
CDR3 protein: CSTSQANEQYF

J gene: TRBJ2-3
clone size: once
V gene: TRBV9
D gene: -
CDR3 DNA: TGTGCCAGCAGCGTCCAAGCCGGGGGCCGCACAGATACGCAGTATTTT
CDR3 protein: CASSVQAGGRTDTQYF

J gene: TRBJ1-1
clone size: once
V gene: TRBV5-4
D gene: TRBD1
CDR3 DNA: TGTGCCAGCAGCTTGAGGACAGGACTGAACACTGAAGCTTTCTTT
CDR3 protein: CASSLRTGLNTEAFF

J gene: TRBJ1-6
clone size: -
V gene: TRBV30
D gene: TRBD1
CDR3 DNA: TGTGCCTGGCGGGGACAGGTACATTCCTATAATTCACCCCTCCACTTT
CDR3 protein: CAWRGQVHSYNSPLHF

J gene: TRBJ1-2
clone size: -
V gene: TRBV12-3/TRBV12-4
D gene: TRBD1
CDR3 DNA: TGTGCCAGCAGTTCACAGGGGGAACATGGCTACACCTTC
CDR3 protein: CASSSQGEHGYTF

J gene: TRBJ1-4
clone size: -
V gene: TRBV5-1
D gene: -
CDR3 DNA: TGCGCCAGCAGCTTGGAATCCACAACTAATGAAAAACTGTTTTTT
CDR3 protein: CASSLESTTNEKLFF

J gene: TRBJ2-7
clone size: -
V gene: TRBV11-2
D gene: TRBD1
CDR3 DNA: TGTGCCAGCAGCTCGTTACCGGTGGGACAGCGAAACGAGCAGTACTTC
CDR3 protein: CASSSLPVGQRNEQYF

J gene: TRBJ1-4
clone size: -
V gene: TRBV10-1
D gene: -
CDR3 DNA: TGCGCCAGCAGTGGTAGGGTGGGGACTAATGAAAAACTGTTTTTT
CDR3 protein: CASSGRVGTNEKLFF

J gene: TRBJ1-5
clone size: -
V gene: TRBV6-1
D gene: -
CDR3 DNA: TGTGCCAGCAGTGAAGGACAGACTCCCAATCAGCCCCAGCATTTT
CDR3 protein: CASSEGQTPNQPQHF

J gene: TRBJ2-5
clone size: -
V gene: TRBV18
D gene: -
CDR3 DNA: TGTGCCAGCTCACTCGTAGGGCTGGGCCAAGAGACCCAGTACTTC
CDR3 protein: CASSLVGLGQETQYF

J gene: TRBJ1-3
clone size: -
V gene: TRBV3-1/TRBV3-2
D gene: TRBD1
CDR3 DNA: TGTGCCAGCCGCCCGACAGGGGGAGGAAACACCATATATTTT
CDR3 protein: CASRPTGGGNTIYF

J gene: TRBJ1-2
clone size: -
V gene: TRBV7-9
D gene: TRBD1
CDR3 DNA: TGTGCCAGCAGCCCGACAGGGCCCTATGGCTACACCTTC
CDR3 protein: CASSPTGPYGYTF

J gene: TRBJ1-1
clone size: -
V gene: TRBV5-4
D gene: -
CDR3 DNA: TGTGCCAGCAGCTTGCAGGGGTACACTGAAGCTTTCTTT
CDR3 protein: CASSLQGYTEAFF

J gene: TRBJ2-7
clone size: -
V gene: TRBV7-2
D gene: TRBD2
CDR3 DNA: TGTGCCAGCAGCTTTACCGGAGCGGGGGGTCTCTACGAGCAGTACTTC
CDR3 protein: CASSFTGAGGLYEQYF

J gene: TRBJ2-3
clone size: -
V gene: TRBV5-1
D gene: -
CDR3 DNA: TGCGCCAGCAGCTTGGGAGGGGGGGCCTCAGATACGCAGTATTTT
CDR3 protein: CASSLGGGASDTQYF

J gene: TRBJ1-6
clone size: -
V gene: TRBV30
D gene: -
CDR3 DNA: TGTGCCTGGAGTGGGCAGGACGGTTCACCCCTCCACTTT
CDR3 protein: CAWSGQDGSPLHF

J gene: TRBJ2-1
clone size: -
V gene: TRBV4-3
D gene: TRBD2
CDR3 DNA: TGCGCCAGCAGCCAAGGTCAGCGGGGGGCGGACAATGAGCAGTTCTTC
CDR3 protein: CASSQGQRGADNEQFF

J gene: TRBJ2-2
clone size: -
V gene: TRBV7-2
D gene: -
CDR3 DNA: TGTGCCAGCAGCTTAGTTACTATGAACACCGGGGAGCTGTTTTTT
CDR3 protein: CASSLVTMNTGELFF

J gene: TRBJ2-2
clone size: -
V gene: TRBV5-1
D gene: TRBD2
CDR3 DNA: TGCGCCAGTAGGACTAGCGGGGGGCCGATCACCGGGGAGCTGTTTTTT
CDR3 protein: CASRTSGGPITGELFF

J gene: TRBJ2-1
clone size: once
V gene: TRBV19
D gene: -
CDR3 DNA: TGTGCCAGTAGTTTCTCCAGGAGGGGATTCTACAATGAGCAGTTCTTC
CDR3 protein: CASSFSRRGFYNEQFF

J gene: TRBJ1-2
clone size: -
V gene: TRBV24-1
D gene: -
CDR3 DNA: TGTGCCACCAGTGATCTCTGGTGGAAGTTCTATGGCTACACCTTC
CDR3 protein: CATSDLWWKFYGYTF

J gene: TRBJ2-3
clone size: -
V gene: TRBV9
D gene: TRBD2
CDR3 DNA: TGTGCCCGCGGCGGGGGGGCCAAAGATACGCAGTATTTT
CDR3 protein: CARGGGAKDTQYF

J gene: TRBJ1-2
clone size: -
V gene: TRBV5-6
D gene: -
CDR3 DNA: TGTGCCAGCAGCTTGGACAGCCTCTATGGCTACACCTTC
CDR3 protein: CASSLDSLYGYTF

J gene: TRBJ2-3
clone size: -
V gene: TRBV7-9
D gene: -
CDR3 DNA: TGTGCCAGCAGCTTAGATACGGGGGATACGCAGTATTTT
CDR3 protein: CASSLDTGDTQYF

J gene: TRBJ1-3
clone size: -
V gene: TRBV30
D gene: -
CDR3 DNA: TGTGCCGGAACAGGGAGCTCTGGAAACACCATATATTTT
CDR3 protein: CAGTGSSGNTIYF

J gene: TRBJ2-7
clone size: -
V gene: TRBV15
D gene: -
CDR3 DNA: TGTGCCACCAGAGGCCTTGGAACAGAATACGAGCAGTACTTC
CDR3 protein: CATRGLGTEYEQYF

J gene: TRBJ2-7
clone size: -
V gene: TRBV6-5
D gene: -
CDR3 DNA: TGTGCCAGCAGTTACCCTACGGACTGGACCTACGAGCAGTACTTC
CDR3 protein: CASSYPTDWTYEQYF

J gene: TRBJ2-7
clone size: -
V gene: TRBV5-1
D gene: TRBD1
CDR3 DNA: TGCGCCAGCAGCAGAGGACAGGGGTCAAACTCCTACGAGCAGTACTTC
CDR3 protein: CASSRGQGSNSYEQYF

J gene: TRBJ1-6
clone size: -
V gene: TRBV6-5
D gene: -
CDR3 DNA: TGTGCCAGCAGTTACTCGGGAGGGGGTAATTCACCCCTCCACTTT
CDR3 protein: CASSYSGGGNSPLHF

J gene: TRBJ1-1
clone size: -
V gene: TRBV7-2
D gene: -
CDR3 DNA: TGTGCCAGCAGGCGACCTACAGGGAGGTACACTGAAGCTTTCTTT
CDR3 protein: CASRRPTGRYTEAFF

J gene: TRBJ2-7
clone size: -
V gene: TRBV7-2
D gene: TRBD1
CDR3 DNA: TGTGCCAGCAGCTGGGGACAGCCTAGGGAGCAGTACTTC
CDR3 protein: CASSWGQPREQYF

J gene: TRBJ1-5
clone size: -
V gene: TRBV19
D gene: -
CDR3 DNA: TGTGCCAGTTCCATGAGTGGCAGGGGATATCAGCCCCAGCATTTT
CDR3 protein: CASSMSGRGYQPQHF

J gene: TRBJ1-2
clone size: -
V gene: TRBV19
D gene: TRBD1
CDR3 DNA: TGTGCCAGTAGTATAAGGACCGGGACAGGGGAAGGCTACACCTTC
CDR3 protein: CASSIRTGTGEGYTF

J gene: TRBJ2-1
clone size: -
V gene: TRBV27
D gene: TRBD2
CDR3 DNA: TGTGCCAGCAGTTTCGGGCTAGCGGGGACCAGCTCCTACAATGAGCAGTTCTTC
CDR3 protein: CASSFGLAGTSSYNEQFF

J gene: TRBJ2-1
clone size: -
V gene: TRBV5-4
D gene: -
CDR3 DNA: TGTGCCAGCAGCTTGGAAGCCGACGACAATGAGCAGTTCTTC
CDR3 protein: CASSLEADDNEQFF

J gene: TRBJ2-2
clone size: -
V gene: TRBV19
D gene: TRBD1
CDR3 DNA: TGTGCCAGTAGCCCGGGACAGGGTGGGACCGGGGAGCTGTTTTTT
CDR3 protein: CASSPGQGGTGELFF

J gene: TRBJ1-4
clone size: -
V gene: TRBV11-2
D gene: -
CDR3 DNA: TGTGCCAGCAGCTTCGGATCCGGGGGTAATGAAAAACTGTTTTTT
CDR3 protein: CASSFGSGGNEKLFF

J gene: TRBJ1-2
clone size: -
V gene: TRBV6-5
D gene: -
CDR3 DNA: TGTGCCAGCAGTACCGGATATAGGGGAAACTATGGCTACACCTTC
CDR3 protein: CASSTGYRGNYGYTF